These 9 T cell receptor beta chains were all obtained from the same sample, sequenced in a study of blood T cell repertoires in COVID-19. Profiling relied on immunoSEQ multiplex PCR, and the TCRdb table lists in-frame clones only, not all of them. The sample includes about 190,000 clones, about 83% of them seen just once. What was sequenced was PBMCs or T cells enriched from blood (not recorded which). The receptor source for this set is a man between 40 and 49 years old with acute COVID-19.

CDR3 sequence (DNA): TGTGCCAGTAGTCTGTTGGACCGGGCGGGTTACAATGAGCAGTTCTTC. This translates into CASSLLDRAGYNEQFF. This chain joins TRBV19 and TRBJ2-1, with D possibly matching TRBD2 (5 bases). The CDR3 has 16 residues. V was clipped by 5 bases and J by 4 bases, with 18 bases between them. The germline CDR1 and CDR2 sequences are LNHDA and SQIVND (reference sequence). The full variable domain, with the rest looked up from reference TRBV19 and TRBJ2-1, is DGGITQSPKYLFRKEGQNVTLSCEQNLNHDAMYWYRQDPGQGLRLIYYSQIVNDFQKGDIAEGYSVSREKKESFPLTVTSAQKNPTAFYLCASSLLDRAGYNEQFFGPGTRLTVL.

This chain links TRBV7-2 with TRBJ1-1; D unclear. Germline lookup yields CDR1 SGHTA and CDR2 FQGNSA. Trimming removed 3 bases at V and 4 bases at J, with 15 bases between. The CDR3 has 15 residues. CDR3 in amino acids: CASSFRGSPGTEAFF. The CDR3, as DNA: TGTGCCAGCAGCTTTCGGGGAAGTCCGGGCACTGAAGCTTTCTTT.

This sequence joins TRBV20-1 and TRBJ1-2; D possibly corresponds to TRBD1 (5 bases). The CDR3 has 11 amino acids. CDR1 and CDR2 (germline): DFQATT, SNEGSKA (reference sequence). Trimming removed 6 bases at V and 4 bases at J, with 9 bases between. CDR3 sequence: CSAGASYGYTF. The CDR3, as DNA: TGCAGTGCAGGGGCTTCCTATGGCTACACCTTC.

Here the CDR3 reads CASSVRSFLYGYTF. The DNA of the CDR3 is TGTGCCAGCAGCGTTCGGAGTTTTCTCTATGGCTACACCTTC. The rearrangement links TRBV6-2 or TRBV6-3 to TRBJ1-2; no clear D. CDR3 length: 14 residues. Deletions cut 6 bases from V and 4 bases from J, with 15 bases between. Per the germline V gene, CDR1 is MNHEY and CDR2 is SVGEGT.

The rearrangement uses TRBV11-3 and TRBJ2-5, with a possible D match to TRBD2 (5 bases). The CDR3 consists of 15 residues. V was trimmed by 5 bases and J by 4 bases, leaving 17 bases between them. CDR1 is SGHNT, CDR2 YENEEA, per germline. CDR3 loop: CASSQSGGGRETQYF. CDR3 DNA sequence: TGTGCCAGCAGCCAGTCCGGTGGAGGCCGAGAGACCCAGTACTTC.

Notes on this clone: The same CDR3 is also encoded by other DNA sequences in this sample. The V call is TRBV19, the J call TRBJ1-2, with D possibly TRBD1 on 6 matching bases. Germline assignment: CDR1 LNHDA and CDR2 SQIVND (reference sequence). The CDR3 spans 14 residues. The germline V and J ends were trimmed by 1 base and 5 bases, with 11 bases remaining between them. CDR3 nucleotides: TGTGCCAGTAGTATAGGGACAGTGAGATATGGCTACACCTTC. As protein: CASSIGTVRYGYTF.

This sequence joins TRBV27 and TRBJ1-4; 9 positions agree with TRBD1. Losses at the gene ends were 6 bases for V and 6 bases for J; bases not matched to a gene: 11. This CDR3 has 16 amino acids. Germline values: CDR1 MNHEY, CDR2 SMNVEV (reference sequence). CDR3 nucleotide sequence: TGTGCCAGCAGCTTAAGAACCGGGACAGGGTATGAAAAACTGTTTTTT. Protein: CASSLRTGTGYEKLFF. Full variable domain (outside the CDR3, taken from reference TRBV27 and TRBJ1-4): EAQVTQNPRYLITVTGKKLTVTCSQNMNHEYMSWYRQDPGLGLRQIYYSMNVEVTDKGDVPEGYKVSRKEKRNFPLILESPSPNQTSLYFCASSLRTGTGYEKLFFGSGTQLSVL.

The V call is TRBV24-1, the J call TRBJ2-1, with D perhaps matching TRBD2 (6 bases). The CDR3 extends over 15 amino acids. Germline CDR1 is KGHDR and CDR2 is SFDVKD. The V end was cut by 4 bases, the J end by 2 bases, with 11 bases between. The DNA for the CDR3 is TGTGCCACCAGTGACCCTAGCGCGACCTACAATGAGCAGTTCTTC. Residues: CATSDPSATYNEQFF.

V is TRBV30 and J is TRBJ2-7, with D perhaps TRBD1 (5 bases). V lost 5 bases, J lost 6 bases, and 23 bases lay in between. The CDR3 consists of 15 residues. Germline V gene lookup returns CDR1 GTSNPN and CDR2 SVGIG (reference sequence). CDR3 bases: TGTGCCTGGCACCATATCTCTTCGGCAGGGTCCGAGCAGTACTTC. Protein product: CAWHHISSAGSEQYF.